Shown below are 32 T cell receptor beta chains from a single sample sequenced in a study of blood T cell repertoires in COVID-19. Method: immunoSEQ multiplex PCR; TCRdb's copy keeps in-frame clones and lacks some. In the table there are almost 90,000 clones, around nine tenths of which are singletons. Sequencing was done on a sample of peripheral blood. These receptors originate from a man older than 75 with acute or convalescent COVID-19.

This chain joins TRBV7-8 and TRBJ2-7, with D perhaps matching TRBD2 (6 bases). This CDR3 is 15 amino acids long. The V and J ends lost 2 bases and 0 bases respectively, with 11 bases between them. Germline V gene data show CDR1 as SGHVS and CDR2 as FQNEAQ. The CDR3 region is CASSLRAGTSYEQYF. The CDR3 nucleotides read TGTGCCAGCAGCTTAAGAGCGGGTACCTCCTACGAGCAGTACTTC.

The chain employs TRBV3-1 (or the pseudogene TRBV3-2) and TRBJ1-2, with 7 bases fitting TRBD1. The CDR3 length is 16 residues. Germline values: CDR1 LGHDT, CDR2 YNNKEL (reference sequence). The J segment lost 4 bases and the V segment lost 0 bases, leaving 8 bases of the junction unmatched. The DNA of the CDR3 is TGTGCCAGCAGCCAAGATTATTGGGGGACAGTCTATGGCTACACCTTC. Its translation: CASSQDYWGTVYGYTF.

A few counts support this clone. The gene calls are TRBV4-1 and TRBJ2-1, with D possibly being TRBD2 (6 bases). Germline V lookup: CDR1 MGHRA, CDR2 YSYEKL. The CDR3 is 17 residues long. The V gene lost 4 bases and the J gene lost 0 bases, with 16 bases spanning the gap. The CDR3 sequence: CASSPTGGSGSYNEQFF. The CDR3 DNA reads TGCGCCAGCAGCCCGACTGGGGGTAGCGGCTCCTACAATGAGCAGTTCTTC.

The CDR3, as DNA: TGTGCCAGCAGCCCCTCGGGGGGGCCCAGAGAGACCCAGTACTTC. It yields the protein CASSPSGGPRETQYF. The rearrangement links TRBV6-5 to TRBJ2-5, with TRBD2 matching over 8 bases. V was clipped by 6 bases and J by 4 bases; unmatched bases: 10. The CDR3 consists of 15 residues. CDR1 is MNHEY, CDR2 SVGAGI, per germline.

This clone has only one observation. The CDR3 region has the DNA TGCGCCAGCAGCACTTTAGCGGGAGGGCAGGACGAGCAGTACTTC. It encodes CASSTLAGGQDEQYF. The chain links TRBV5-1 to TRBJ2-7; 11 positions match TRBD2. The J segment lost 5 bases and the V segment lost 4 bases, leaving 8 bases of the junction unmatched. Germline lookup yields CDR1 SGHRS and CDR2 YFSETQ. The CDR3 sequence is 15 residues long.

This clone was detected a few times. The chain has TRBV5-5 and TRBJ2-1; the D is unclear. CDR3 length: 13 residues. Per germline, CDR1 SGHKS and CDR2 YYEKEE (reference sequence). The germline V and J ends were trimmed by 0 bases and 8 bases, with 9 bases remaining between them. CDR3 loop: CASSLVTAHEQFF. CDR3 DNA: TGTGCCAGCAGCTTGGTGACTGCCCATGAGCAGTTCTTC.

The V and J genes are TRBV7-2 and TRBJ1-2; no definite D call. In germline, CDR1 is SGHTA, CDR2 FQGNSA. Trimming stripped 0 bases from V and 5 bases from J, with 19 bases between. There are 17 residues in the CDR3. The CDR3 here is CASSLAGRSYTGYGYTF. The CDR3 DNA reads as TGTGCCAGCAGCTTAGCGGGGAGATCGTACACCGGTTATGGCTACACCTTC. Full variable domain (remainder filled in from reference TRBV7-2 and TRBJ1-2): GAGVSQSPSNKVTEKGKDVELRCDPISGHTALYWYRQSLGQGLEFLIYFQGNSAPDKSGLPSDRFSAERTGGSVSTLTIQRTQQEDSAVYLCASSLAGRSYTGYGYTFGSGTRLTVV.

V gene TRBV19 combines with J gene TRBJ2-1; tentatively, D is TRBD2 (6 bases). Trimming took 4 bases from V and 1 from J, leaving 20 bases between them. This CDR3 has 18 residues. Germline loops: CDR1 LNHDA, CDR2 SQIVND (reference sequence). The CDR3 protein is CASSKPSPGGTSYNEQFF. The CDR3 nucleotides read TGTGCCAGTAGTAAGCCTAGTCCCGGGGGAACTTCCTACAATGAGCAGTTCTTC.

This chain connects TRBV10-1 to TRBJ1-4, with a weak D call TRBD1 (6 bases). Trimming shortened V by 5 bases and J by 5 bases, and 12 bases separated the two germline ends. CDR3 length equals 14 residues. Germline CDR1 reads WNHNN; CDR2 reads SYGVQD (reference sequence). CDR3 nucleotides: TGCGCCAGCAGTCATGGGACACGGAATGAAAAACTGTTTTTT. Amino acid sequence: CASSHGTRNEKLFF.

This chain joins TRBV6-5 and TRBJ2-2; possibly TRBD2 for D (6 bases). Trimming cost V 8 bases and J 4 bases, with 11 bases left between them. The CDR3 is 13 residues long. In germline, CDR1 is MNHEY, CDR2 SVGAGI. CDR3 region: CASVGGGTGELFF. CDR3 in DNA: TGTGCCAGCGTGGGGGGAGGCACCGGGGAGCTGTTTTTT.

The J gene is TRBJ2-5, the V gene TRBV18; 14 nucleotides line up with TRBD2. Germline V gives CDR1 KGHSH, CDR2 LQKENI. V lost 4 bases, J lost 2 bases, and 0 bases stayed unmatched. This CDR3 comprises 15 residues. CDR3 sequence (DNA): TGTGCCAGCTCACGACTAGCGGGGGGGCAAGAGACCCAGTACTTC. This codes for CASSRLAGGQETQYF.

CDR3 sequence reads: CASSIIGRDYGYTF. The CDR3 bases are TGTGCCAGTAGTATAATAGGCAGGGACTATGGCTACACCTTC. The chain uses TRBV19 and TRBJ1-2; D is perhaps TRBD1 (5 bases). This CDR3 contains 14 residues. The V end was cut by 2 bases, the J end by 3 bases, with 10 bases between. Germline CDR1 and CDR2: LNHDA and SQIVND (reference sequence).

V is TRBV18 and J is TRBJ2-2, with 10 bases that match TRBD1. There are 17 residues in the CDR3. Germline values: CDR1 KGHSH, CDR2 LQKENI. J lost 5 bases, V lost 3 bases, and 9 bases had no gene match. Written as DNA, the CDR3 is TGTGCCAGCTCACCCGCACCGGGACAGGGGTCAACCGGGGAGCTGTTTTTT. It codes for CASSPAPGQGSTGELFF.

This chain links TRBV19 with TRBJ1-5; 7 bases are a match to TRBD1. The CDR3 totals 15 residues. V shed 4 bases, J shed 0 bases, and the junction held 3 bases outside the gene matches. Germline V gene lookup returns CDR1 LNHDA and CDR2 SQIVND (reference sequence). In DNA, the CDR3 is TGTGCCAGTAGTAGAACAGGGGATAGCAATCAGCCCCAGCATTTT. This codes for CASSRTGDSNQPQHF.

The chain uses TRBV15 and TRBJ1-3, with D possibly being TRBD1 (6 bases). The V gene's germline CDR1 is LNHNV and CDR2 YYDKDF (reference sequence). With 4 bases removed from V and 3 bases from J, the gap between germline ends came to 10 bases. The CDR3 consists of 14 residues. CDR3 sequence reads: CATSIGQLGNTIYF. In nucleotides, the CDR3 is TGTGCCACCAGCATTGGACAGCTTGGAAACACCATATATTTT.

The V and J genes are TRBV6-6 and TRBJ2-3; D is unclear. The V end lost 5 bases, the J end lost 0 bases, and 3 bases lay between the germline ends. Germline V gives CDR1 MNHNY, CDR2 SVGAGI (reference sequence). CDR3 length equals 12 residues. DNA of the CDR3: TGTGCCAGCAGTCCTAGCACAGATACGCAGTATTTT. Amino acid sequence: CASSPSTDTQYF.

This rearrangement joins TRBV7-8 to TRBJ2-3, with D possibly TRBD2 on 7 matching bases. V was trimmed by 1 base and J by 7 bases, leaving 12 bases between them. Germline CDR1 is SGHVS and CDR2 is FQNEAQ. The CDR3 length is 14 residues. CDR3 protein: CASSLEGGANTQYF. CDR3 DNA: TGTGCCAGCAGCTTAGAAGGGGGGGCAAATACGCAGTATTTT.

This clone was detected only a few times. The chain employs TRBV19 and TRBJ1-5; D gene unclear. The germline gives CDR1 LNHDA, CDR2 SQIVND (reference sequence). The germline V and J ends were trimmed by 5 bases and 4 bases, with 9 bases remaining between them. CDR3 length: 13 amino acids. The CDR3 DNA reads as TGTGCCAGTAGTGTGACATTAAATCAGCCCCAGCATTTT. Its protein product is CASSVTLNQPQHF.

This chain joins TRBV5-1 and TRBJ2-5; TRBD2 might be the D (7 bases). V lost 0 bases and J lost 5, with 17 bases in between. The CDR3 loop spans 16 amino acids. Germline values: CDR1 SGHRS, CDR2 YFSETQ. In nucleotides, the CDR3 is TGCGCCAGCAGCTTGGCAGTAGGGGGGGCCGGTGAGACCCAGTACTTC. It codes for CASSLAVGGAGETQYF.

J is TRBJ2-4 and V is TRBV10-2; TRBD2 aligns across 10 bases. CDR3 length: 14 amino acids. Germline lookup yields CDR1 WSHSY and CDR2 SAAADI. V was pared by 6 bases and J by 8 bases, with 7 bases of the junction left unmatched. CDR3 sequence (DNA): TGCGCCAGCAGGGAGAGCGGGGGGGATGACATTCAGTACTTC. Amino acids: CASRESGGDDIQYF.

The chain couples TRBV19 to TRBJ1-5; 11 nucleotides line up with TRBD1. This CDR3 spans 15 amino acids. Germline CDR1 is LNHDA and CDR2 is SQIVND (reference sequence). The ends lost 9 bases at V and 7 bases at J; junction bases unmatched: 11. The CDR3 region has the DNA TGTGCCAGCAAAGGACAGGGGGCGCCCGGACAGCCCCAGCATTTT. This gives the protein CASKGQGAPGQPQHF.

The V and J genes are TRBV5-1 and TRBJ2-1; TRBD1 matches at 10 bases. V lost 6 bases and J lost 1; bases outside the gene matches: 10. From germline, CDR1 is SGHRS and CDR2 YFSETQ. The CDR3 has 17 residues. The CDR3 coding sequence is TGCGCCAGCACCGGGACAGGGGCGACTCCATCCTACAATGAGCAGTTCTTC. It specifies CASTGTGATPSYNEQFF.

The rearrangement joins TRBV28 to TRBJ2-1; 9 nucleotides line up with TRBD2. The germline CDR1 and CDR2 sequences are MDHEN and SYDVKM. Losses at the gene ends were 2 bases for V and 14 bases for J; bases not matched to a gene: 13. The CDR3 runs 15 residues. CDR3 in DNA: TGTGCCAGCAGTTTAACCAAACCTTCTAGCGGGATTAAGTTCTTC. This gives the protein CASSLTKPSSGIKFF.

The chain carries TRBV21-1 and TRBJ2-1; no check of the table's D call, TRBD2, against the DNA was made. TRBV21-1 is a documented pseudogene. This CDR3 is 15 amino acids long. The CDR3 DNA is TGTGCCAGCAGCAAAGCCAGCGAGTCCTACAATGAGCAGTTCTTC. Protein: CASSKASESYNEQFF.

The chain couples TRBV11-3 to TRBJ2-7; 9 bases fit TRBD1. V lost 1 base and J lost 1; bases outside the gene matches: 5. The CDR3 runs 16 residues. Germline CDR1 is SGHNT and CDR2 is YENEEA. CDR3 nucleotide sequence: TGTGCCAGCAGCTTAGGGGACAGGGAAAGGTCCTACGAGCAGTACTTC. Encoded protein: CASSLGDRERSYEQYF.

J is TRBJ1-2 and V is TRBV28; D call uncertain. V was pared by 7 bases and J by 1 base, with 13 bases between. Germline assignment: CDR1 MDHEN and CDR2 SYDVKM. CDR3 length equals 14 residues. The DNA for the CDR3 is TGTGCCAGCATTGCGTCAGGAAATAACTATGGCTACACCTTC. Its translation: CASIASGNNYGYTF.

This sequence joins TRBV4-3 and TRBJ2-3; D gene uncertain. Trimming pared 0 bases from V and 2 bases from J, leaving 9 bases between. CDR1 LGHNA and CDR2 YSLEER come from the germline V gene. This CDR3 comprises 15 residues. CDR3 loop: CASSQDSLFTDTQYF. Here the CDR3 DNA reads TGCGCCAGCAGCCAAGATTCCCTGTTCACAGATACGCAGTATTTT.

The chain combines TRBV24-1 with TRBJ1-4; the match to TRBD1 covers 8 bases. CDR1 is KGHDR, CDR2 SFDVKD, per germline. Trimming at V came to 4 bases and at J to 8 bases, leaving 8 bases not matched to a gene. This CDR3 region has 15 residues. The CDR3 here is CATSDPTGEGEKLFF. CDR3 DNA: TGTGCCACCAGTGACCCGACAGGGGAAGGAGAAAAACTGTTTTTT.

This chain joins TRBV12-5 and TRBJ2-2, with a weak D call TRBD2 (6 bases). Germline V gives CDR1 LGHNT, CDR2 FRNRAP. V shed 8 bases and J shed 3 bases, with 16 bases lying between them. The CDR3 runs to 15 residues. This CDR3 is CASRRRGADTGELFF. CDR3 coding DNA: TGTGCTAGTAGGCGGCGGGGCGCGGACACCGGGGAGCTGTTTTTT.

The rearrangement uses TRBV28 and TRBJ1-5; maybe TRBD1 (5 bases). This CDR3 spans 14 amino acids. Trimming cost V 4 bases and J 11 bases, with 18 bases left between them. Germline V gene lookup returns CDR1 MDHEN and CDR2 SYDVKM. The CDR3 DNA reads TGTGCCAGCAGTTCTACGGGGGTGCGGGGGACCCAGCATTTT. It yields the protein CASSSTGVRGTQHF.

The chain joins TRBV5-1 to TRBJ2-5; TRBD1 matches 10 bases. CDR3 length: 16 residues. Germline values: CDR1 SGHRS, CDR2 YFSETQ. V shed 2 bases, J shed 2 bases, and the junction held 6 bases outside the gene matches. The CDR3 reads CASSFSGTGVQETQYF. The CDR3 DNA reads TGCGCCAGCAGCTTCTCCGGGACAGGGGTTCAAGAGACCCAGTACTTC.

The rearrangement joins TRBV14 to TRBJ1-2; 8 nucleotides line up with TRBD1. CDR1 and CDR2 from the germline V gene are SGHDN and FVKESK. The CDR3 spans 14 residues. V shed 4 bases and J 2 bases; nucleotides not matched to a gene: 3. For the CDR3, the DNA is TGTGCCAGCAGCCCAGGACAGGGCAACTATGGCTACACCTTC. This translates into CASSPGQGNYGYTF.